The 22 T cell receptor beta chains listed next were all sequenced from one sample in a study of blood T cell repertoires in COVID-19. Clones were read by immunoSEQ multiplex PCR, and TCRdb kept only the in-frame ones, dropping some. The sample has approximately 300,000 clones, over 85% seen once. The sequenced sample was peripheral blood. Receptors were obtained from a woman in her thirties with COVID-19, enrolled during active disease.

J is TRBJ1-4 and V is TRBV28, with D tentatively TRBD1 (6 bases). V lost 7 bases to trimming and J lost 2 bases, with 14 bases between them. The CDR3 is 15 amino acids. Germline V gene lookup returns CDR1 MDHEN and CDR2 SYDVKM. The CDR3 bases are TGTGCCAGCAACAGGGTTGGGGTCACTAATGAAAAACTGTTTTTT. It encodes CASNRVGVTNEKLFF.

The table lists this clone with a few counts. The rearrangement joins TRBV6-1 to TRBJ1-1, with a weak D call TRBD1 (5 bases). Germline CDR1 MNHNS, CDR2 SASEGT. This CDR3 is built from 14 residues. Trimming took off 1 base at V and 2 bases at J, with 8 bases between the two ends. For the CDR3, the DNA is TGTGCCAGCAGTGAAGGCGGGGACAACACTGAAGCTTTCTTT. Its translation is CASSEGGDNTEAFF.

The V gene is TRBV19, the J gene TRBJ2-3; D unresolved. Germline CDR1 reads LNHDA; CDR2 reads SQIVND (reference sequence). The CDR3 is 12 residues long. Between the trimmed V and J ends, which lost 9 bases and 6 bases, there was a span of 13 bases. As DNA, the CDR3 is TGTGCCAGCCACTATGTCCAGGATACGCAGTATTTT. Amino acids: CASHYVQDTQYF. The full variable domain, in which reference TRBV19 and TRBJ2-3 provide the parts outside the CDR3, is DGGITQSPKYLFRKEGQNVTLSCEQNLNHDAMYWYRQDPGQGLRLIYYSQIVNDFQKGDIAEGYSVSREKKESFPLTVTSAQKNPTAFYLCASHYVQDTQYFGPGTRLTVL.

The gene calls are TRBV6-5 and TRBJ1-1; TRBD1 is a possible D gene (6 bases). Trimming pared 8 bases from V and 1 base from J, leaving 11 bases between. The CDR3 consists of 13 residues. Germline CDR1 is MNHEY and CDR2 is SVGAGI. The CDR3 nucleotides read TGTGCCAGCGAAGACAGGTGGAACACTGAAGCTTTCTTT. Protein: CASEDRWNTEAFF.

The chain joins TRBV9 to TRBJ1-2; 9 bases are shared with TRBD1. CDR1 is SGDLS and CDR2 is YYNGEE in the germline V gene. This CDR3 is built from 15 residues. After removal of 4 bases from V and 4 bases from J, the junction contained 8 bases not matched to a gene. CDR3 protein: CASSPSGTGIYGYTF. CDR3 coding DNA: TGTGCCAGCAGCCCCTCCGGGACAGGGATCTATGGCTACACCTTC.

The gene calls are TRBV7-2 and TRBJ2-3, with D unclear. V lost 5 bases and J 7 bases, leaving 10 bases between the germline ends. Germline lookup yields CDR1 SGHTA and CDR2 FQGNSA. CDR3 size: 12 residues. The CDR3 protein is CASSVIANTQYF. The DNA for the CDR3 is TGTGCCAGCAGCGTCATAGCAAATACGCAGTATTTT.

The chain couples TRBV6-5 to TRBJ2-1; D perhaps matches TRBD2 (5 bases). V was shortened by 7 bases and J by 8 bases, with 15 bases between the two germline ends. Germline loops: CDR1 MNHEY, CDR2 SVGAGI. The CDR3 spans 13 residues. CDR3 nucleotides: TGTGCCAGCACGCCCGGGGTGATTGATGAGCAGTTCTTC. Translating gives CASTPGVIDEQFF.

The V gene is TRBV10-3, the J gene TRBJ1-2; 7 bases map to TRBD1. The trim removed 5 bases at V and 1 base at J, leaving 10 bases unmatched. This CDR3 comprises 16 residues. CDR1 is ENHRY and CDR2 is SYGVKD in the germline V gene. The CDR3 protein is CAISNTGAPLNYGYTF. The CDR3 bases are TGTGCCATCAGTAATACAGGGGCTCCCCTTAACTATGGCTACACCTTC.

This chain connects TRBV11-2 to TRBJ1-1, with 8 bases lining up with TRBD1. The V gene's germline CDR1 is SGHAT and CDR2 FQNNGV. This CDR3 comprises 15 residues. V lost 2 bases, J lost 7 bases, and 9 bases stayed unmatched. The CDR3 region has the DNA TGTGCCAGCAGCTTATCCGACAGGGGAAAAAGTGAAGCTTTCTTT. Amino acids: CASSLSDRGKSEAFF.

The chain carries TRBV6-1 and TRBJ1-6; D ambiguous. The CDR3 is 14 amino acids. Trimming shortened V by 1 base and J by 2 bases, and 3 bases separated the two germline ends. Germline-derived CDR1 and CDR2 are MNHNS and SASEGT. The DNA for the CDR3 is TGTGCCAGCAGTGAAGTCACCTATAATTCACCCCTCCACTTT. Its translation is CASSEVTYNSPLHF.

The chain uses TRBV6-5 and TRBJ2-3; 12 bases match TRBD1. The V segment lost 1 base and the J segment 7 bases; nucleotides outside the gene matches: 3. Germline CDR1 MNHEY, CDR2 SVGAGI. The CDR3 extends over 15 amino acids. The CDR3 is CASSYLGTGGNTQYF. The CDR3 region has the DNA TGTGCCAGCAGTTACTTGGGGACAGGGGGCAATACGCAGTATTTT.

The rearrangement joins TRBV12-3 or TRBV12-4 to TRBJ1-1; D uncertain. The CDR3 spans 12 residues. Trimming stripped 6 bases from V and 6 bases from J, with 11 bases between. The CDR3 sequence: CASSREKAEAFF. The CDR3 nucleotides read TGTGCCAGCAGCCGAGAGAAAGCTGAAGCTTTCTTT.

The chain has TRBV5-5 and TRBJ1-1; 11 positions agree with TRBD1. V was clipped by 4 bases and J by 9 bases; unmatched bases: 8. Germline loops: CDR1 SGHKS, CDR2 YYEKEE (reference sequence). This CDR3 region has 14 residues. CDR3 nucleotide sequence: TGTGCCAGCAGCATCCGGGACAGGGGGTATAAAGCTTTCTTT. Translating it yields CASSIRDRGYKAFF.

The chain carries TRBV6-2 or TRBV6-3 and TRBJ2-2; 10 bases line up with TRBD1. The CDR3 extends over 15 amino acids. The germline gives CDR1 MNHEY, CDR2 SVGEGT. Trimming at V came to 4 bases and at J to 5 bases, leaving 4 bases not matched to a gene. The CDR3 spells CASSFGQGVTGELFF. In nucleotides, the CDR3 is TGTGCCAGCAGTTTCGGACAGGGGGTAACCGGGGAGCTGTTTTTT.

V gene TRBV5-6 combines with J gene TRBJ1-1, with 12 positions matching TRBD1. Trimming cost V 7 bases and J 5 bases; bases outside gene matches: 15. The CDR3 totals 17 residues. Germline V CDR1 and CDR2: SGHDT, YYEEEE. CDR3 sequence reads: CASDQAGTGGARTEAFF. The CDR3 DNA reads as TGTGCCAGCGACCAAGCCGGGACAGGGGGCGCGCGGACTGAAGCTTTCTTT.

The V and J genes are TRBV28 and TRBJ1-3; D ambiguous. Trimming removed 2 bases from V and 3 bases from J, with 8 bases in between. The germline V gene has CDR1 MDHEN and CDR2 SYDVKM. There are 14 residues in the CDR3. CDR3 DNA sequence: TGTGCCAGCAGTTTAGCAGATTTTGGAAACACCATATATTTT. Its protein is CASSLADFGNTIYF.

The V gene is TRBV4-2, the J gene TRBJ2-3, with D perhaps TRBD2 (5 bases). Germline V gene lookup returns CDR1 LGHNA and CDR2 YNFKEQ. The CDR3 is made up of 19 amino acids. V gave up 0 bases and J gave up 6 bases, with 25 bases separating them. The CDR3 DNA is TGTGCCAGCAGCCAAGATAAGATCGGGGTTCTACAAGAAGGGGATACGCAGTATTTT. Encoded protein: CASSQDKIGVLQEGDTQYF.

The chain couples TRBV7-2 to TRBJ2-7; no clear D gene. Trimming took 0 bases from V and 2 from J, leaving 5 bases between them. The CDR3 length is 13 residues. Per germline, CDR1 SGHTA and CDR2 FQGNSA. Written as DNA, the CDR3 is TGTGCCAGCAGCTTAGCGCCGGCCTACGAGCAGTACTTC. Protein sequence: CASSLAPAYEQYF.

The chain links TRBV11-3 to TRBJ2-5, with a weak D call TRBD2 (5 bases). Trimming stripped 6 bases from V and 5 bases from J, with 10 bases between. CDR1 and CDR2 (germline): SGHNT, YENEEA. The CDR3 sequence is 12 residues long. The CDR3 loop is CASRGRGETQYF. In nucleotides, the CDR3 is TGTGCCAGCAGGGGGAGAGGGGAGACCCAGTACTTC.

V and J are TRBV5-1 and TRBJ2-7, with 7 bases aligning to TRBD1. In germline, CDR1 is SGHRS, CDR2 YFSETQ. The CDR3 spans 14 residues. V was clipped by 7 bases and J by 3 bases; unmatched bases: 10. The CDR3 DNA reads TGCGCCAGCTTTAGGGGGCTTATCGGCTACGAGCAGTACGTC. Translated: CASFRGLIGYEQYV.

The CDR3 DNA is TGTGCCAGCTGGGACAGGGAGTCCGGGGAGCTGTTTTTT. It is translated as CASWDRESGELFF. The chain recombines TRBV3-1 (or the pseudogene TRBV3-2) with TRBJ2-2, with 9 bases lining up with TRBD1. The germline gives CDR1 LGHDT, CDR2 YNNKEL (reference sequence). With V trimmed by 8 bases and J by 6 bases, 4 bases remained unmatched. The CDR3 consists of 13 residues.

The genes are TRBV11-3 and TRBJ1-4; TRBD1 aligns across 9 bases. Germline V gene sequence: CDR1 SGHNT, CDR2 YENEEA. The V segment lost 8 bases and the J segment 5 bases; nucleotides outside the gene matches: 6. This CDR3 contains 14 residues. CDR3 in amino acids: CASGLQGANEKLFF. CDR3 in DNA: TGTGCCAGCGGGCTACAGGGGGCGAATGAAAAACTGTTTTTT.